The 3 T cell receptor beta chains in this list originate from one sample, sequenced in a study of blood T cell repertoires in COVID-19. The assay was immunoSEQ multiplex PCR, and TCRdb's table has in-frame clones only and misses some. Among about 330,000 clones listed, roughly 90% were seen once. The sequenced sample was PBMCs or T cells enriched from blood (not recorded which). These receptors were collected from a young woman who had recovered from COVID-19.

The rearrangement uses TRBV20-1 and TRBJ1-3; a possible D gene is TRBD1 (6 bases). The V end lost 3 bases, the J end lost 0 bases, and 9 bases lay between the germline ends. CDR1 and CDR2 from the germline V gene are DFQATT and SNEGSKA (reference sequence). The CDR3 extends over 14 amino acids. CDR3 DNA sequence: TGCAGTGCTAGTGACAGGAACTCTGGAAACACCATATATTTT. It is translated as CSASDRNSGNTIYF.

The CDR3 DNA follows: TGTGCCAGCAGTCTTTTCGACAGTTCCTATGGCTACACCTTC. Its translation is CASSLFDSSYGYTF. The V gene is TRBV14, the J gene TRBJ1-2, with D possibly TRBD1 on 5 matching bases. In germline, CDR1 is SGHDN, CDR2 FVKESK. The CDR3 covers 14 residues. V gave up 6 bases and J gave up 4 bases, with 15 bases separating them. Variable domain in full (rest from reference TRBV14 and TRBJ1-2): EAGVTQFPSHSVIEKGQTVTLRCDPISGHDNLYWYRRVMGKEIKFLLHFVKESKQDESGMPNNRFLAERTGGTYSTLKVQPAELEDSGVYFCASSLFDSSYGYTFGSGTRLTVV.

The chain carries TRBV18 and TRBJ1-1, with D perhaps TRBD1 (6 bases). Germline assignment: CDR1 KGHSH and CDR2 LQKENI. V lost 3 bases to trimming and J lost 0 bases, with 17 bases between them. The CDR3 runs 17 residues. DNA for the CDR3: TGTGCCAGCTCACCTAGGCGAACCGACAGGTTGAACACTGAAGCTTTCTTT. It specifies CASSPRRTDRLNTEAFF.